This T cell receptor beta chain was identified during a study of glioma-infiltrating T cells. General study results and limits: Tissue and blood shared very few CDR3 sequences. Above-expected tissue-blood divergence occurred in all gliomas, most in low-grade ones.

This clonotype was counted many times. Its antigen remains unknown. Using RNA template, CDR3s of TCR alpha and beta were amplified with iRepertoire arm-PCR. One-step reverse transcription and amplification started from approximately 100-400 ng of tissue mRNA or PBMC total RNA. TCRdb redid the calling of the multiplex PCR reads with MiXCR, one entry per CDR3 protein. The data contain approximately 90,000 distinct CDR3 sequences, about 23% of them singletons. Trimming cost V 6 bases and J 3 bases; bases outside gene matches: 8. CDR1 and CDR2 (germline): MNHNS, SASEGT. The CDR3 runs to 15 residues. The source is a human donor with low-grade glioma or glioblastoma, undergoing nonglioma brain surgery, or in good health (not recorded which). This chain uses TRBV6-1 with TRBJ2-7, with TRBD1 identical over 10 bases. Sequences were obtained from glioma tissue, nonneoplastic brain tissue, or PBMCs (not recorded which). CDR3 in DNA: TGTGCCAGCAGATCGACCGGGACAGGGGTCTACGAGCAGTACTTC. Its translation is CASRSTGTGVYEQYF.